The sequence of this T cell receptor beta chain was determined in a study of blood T cell repertoires in COVID-19. Profiled with immunoSEQ multiplex PCR; TCRdb holds only in-frame clones, not every one. The table lists tens of thousands of clones, about 74% of them singletons. This clone was counted a single time. With V trimmed by 0 bases and J by 3 bases, 7 bases remained unmatched. Germline V gene lookup returns CDR1 KGHSH and CDR2 LQKENI. The CDR3 totals 17 residues. This chain connects TRBV18 to TRBJ2-1, with TRBD2 identical over 8 bases. Sequenced sample: peripheral blood. This TCR was recovered from a woman aged 80 or older with acute or convalescent COVID-19. CDR3 in DNA: TGTGCCAGCTCACCACCGGCTCGGCTAGCGGGCTACAATGAGCAGTTCTTC. Amino acids: CASSPPARLAGYNEQFF.